This T cell receptor (beta chain) was identified during a study of blood T cell repertoires in COVID-19. Clones were sequenced by immunoSEQ multiplex PCR, and TCRdb holds only the in-frame ones, with some missing. Of about 91,000 clones listed, 82% are singletons. The source of this sequence is a man in his forties or fifties with active or convalescent COVID-19. Sequences were obtained from peripheral blood.

CDR3 nucleotide sequence: TGTGCCAGCAGTAACGGACGAACAGGGACTGAAGCTTTCTTT. Translating gives CASSNGRTGTEAFF. This sequence joins TRBV28 and TRBJ1-1, with D possibly being TRBD1 (6 bases). V gave up 5 bases and J gave up 5 bases, with 15 bases separating them. CDR3 length: 14 amino acids. The germline gives CDR1 MDHEN, CDR2 SYDVKM.